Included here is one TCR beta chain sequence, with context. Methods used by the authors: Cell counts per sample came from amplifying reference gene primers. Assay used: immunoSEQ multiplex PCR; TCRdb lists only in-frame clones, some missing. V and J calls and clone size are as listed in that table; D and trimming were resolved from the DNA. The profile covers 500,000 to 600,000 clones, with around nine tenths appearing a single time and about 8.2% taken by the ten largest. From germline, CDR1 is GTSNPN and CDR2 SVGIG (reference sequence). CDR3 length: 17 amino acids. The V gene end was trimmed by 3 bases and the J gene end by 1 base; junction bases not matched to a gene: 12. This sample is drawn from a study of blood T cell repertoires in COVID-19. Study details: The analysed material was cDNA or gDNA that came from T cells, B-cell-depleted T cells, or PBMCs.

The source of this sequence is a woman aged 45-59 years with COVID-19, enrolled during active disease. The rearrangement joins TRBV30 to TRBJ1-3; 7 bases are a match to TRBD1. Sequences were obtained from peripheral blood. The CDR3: CAWRDPTGYGSGNTIYF. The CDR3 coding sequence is TGTGCCTGGAGGGATCCGACAGGGTACGGTTCTGGAAACACCATATATTTT. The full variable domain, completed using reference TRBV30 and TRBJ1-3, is SQTIHQWPATLVQPVGSPLSLECTVEGTSNPNLYWYRQAAGRGLQLLFYSVGIGQISSEVPQNLSASRPQDRQFILSSKKLLLSDSGFYLCAWRDPTGYGSGNTIYFGEGSWLTVV.